What follows is one T cell receptor beta chain and its context. Germline CDR1 is SGHNT and CDR2 is YENEEA. This CDR3 is 14 amino acids long. V gave up 4 bases and J gave up 7 bases, with 16 bases separating them. Profiled with immunoSEQ multiplex PCR; TCRdb holds only in-frame clones, not every one. The table lists just over 350,000 clones, over 75% of them singletons. The data were taken from a study of blood T cell repertoires in COVID-19. The overall study: Both acute and convalescent COVID-19 samples were obtained from the United States, Italy and Spain.

This chain links TRBV11-3 with TRBJ1-1; TRBD1 might be the D (6 bases). The sample consisted of PBMCs or T cells enriched from blood (not recorded which). The receptor comes from a woman in her twenties or thirties who had recovered from COVID-19. The CDR3 sequence is CASSYSTGSDEAFF. CDR3 DNA sequence: TGTGCCAGCAGCTACTCGACAGGATCCGATGAAGCTTTCTTT.